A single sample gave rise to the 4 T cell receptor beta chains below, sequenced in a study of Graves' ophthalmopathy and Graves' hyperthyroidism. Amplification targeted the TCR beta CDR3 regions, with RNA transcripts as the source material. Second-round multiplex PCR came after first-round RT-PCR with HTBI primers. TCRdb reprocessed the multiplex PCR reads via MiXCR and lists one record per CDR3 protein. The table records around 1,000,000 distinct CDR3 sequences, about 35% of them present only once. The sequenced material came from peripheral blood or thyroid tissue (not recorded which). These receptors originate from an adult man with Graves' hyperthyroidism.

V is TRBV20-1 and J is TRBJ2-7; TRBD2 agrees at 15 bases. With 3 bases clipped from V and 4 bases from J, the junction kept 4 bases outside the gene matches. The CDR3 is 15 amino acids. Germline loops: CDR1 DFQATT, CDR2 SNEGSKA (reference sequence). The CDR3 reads CSASQGTSGRYEQYF. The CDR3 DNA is TGCAGTGCTAGTCAGGGGACTAGCGGGAGGTACGAGCAGTACTTC.

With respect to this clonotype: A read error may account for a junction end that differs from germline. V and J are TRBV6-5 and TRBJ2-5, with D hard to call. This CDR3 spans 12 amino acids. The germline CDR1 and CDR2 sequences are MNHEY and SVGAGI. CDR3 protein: CASSNSRETQYF. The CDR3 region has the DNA TGTGCCAGCAGTAACTCTCGGGAGACCCAGTACTTC.

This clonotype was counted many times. This CDR3 reads CSAWTGINQPQHF. The CDR3 DNA reads TGCAGTGCTTGGACAGGGATCAATCAGCCCCAGCATTTT. The chain combines TRBV20-1 with TRBJ1-5; 8 bases are shared with TRBD1. The germline gives CDR1 DFQATT, CDR2 SNEGSKA (reference sequence). The trim removed 5 bases at V and 3 bases at J, leaving 3 bases unmatched. The length of the CDR3 is 13 residues.

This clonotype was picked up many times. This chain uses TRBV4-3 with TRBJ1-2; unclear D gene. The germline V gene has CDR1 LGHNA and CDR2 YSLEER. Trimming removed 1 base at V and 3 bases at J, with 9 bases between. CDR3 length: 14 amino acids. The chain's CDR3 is CASSQVRIHYGYTF. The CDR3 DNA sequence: TGCGCCAGCAGCCAAGTCCGGATCCACTATGGCTACACCTTC.